This T cell receptor beta chain was obtained from a study of blood T cell repertoires in COVID-19. This clone came up once. At one boundary the junction diverges from the germline segment, which might be a read error. Assay used: immunoSEQ multiplex PCR; TCRdb lists only in-frame clones, some missing. The data show roughly 100,000 clones, 80% to 90% seen once. Germline lookup yields CDR1 SGHNT and CDR2 YENEEA. The CDR3 consists of 15 residues. The source is a woman older than 75 with acute or convalescent COVID-19. Sequencing was carried out using peripheral blood. The rearrangement uses TRBV11-3 and TRBJ2-4, with 9 bases identical to TRBD1. CDR3 residues: CASSSRQGGVGIQYF. The CDR3, as DNA: TGTGCCAGCAGCTCCAGACAGGGGGGGGTTGGCATTCAGTACTTT.